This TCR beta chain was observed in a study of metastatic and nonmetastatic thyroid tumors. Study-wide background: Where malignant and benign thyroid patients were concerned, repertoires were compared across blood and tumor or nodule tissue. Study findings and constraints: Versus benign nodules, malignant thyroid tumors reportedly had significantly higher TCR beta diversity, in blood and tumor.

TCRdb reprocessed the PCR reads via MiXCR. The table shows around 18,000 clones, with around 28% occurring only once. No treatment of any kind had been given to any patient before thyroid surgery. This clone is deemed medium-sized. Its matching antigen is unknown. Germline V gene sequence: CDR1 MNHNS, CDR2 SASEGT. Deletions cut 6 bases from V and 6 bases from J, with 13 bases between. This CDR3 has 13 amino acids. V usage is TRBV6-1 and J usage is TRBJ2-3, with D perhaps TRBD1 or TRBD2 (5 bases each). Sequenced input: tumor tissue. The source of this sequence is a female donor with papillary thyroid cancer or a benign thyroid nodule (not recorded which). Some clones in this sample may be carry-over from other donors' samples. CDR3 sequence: CASRARGSDTQYF. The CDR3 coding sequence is TGTGCCAGCAGGGCGAGGGGTTCCGATACGCAGTATTTT.